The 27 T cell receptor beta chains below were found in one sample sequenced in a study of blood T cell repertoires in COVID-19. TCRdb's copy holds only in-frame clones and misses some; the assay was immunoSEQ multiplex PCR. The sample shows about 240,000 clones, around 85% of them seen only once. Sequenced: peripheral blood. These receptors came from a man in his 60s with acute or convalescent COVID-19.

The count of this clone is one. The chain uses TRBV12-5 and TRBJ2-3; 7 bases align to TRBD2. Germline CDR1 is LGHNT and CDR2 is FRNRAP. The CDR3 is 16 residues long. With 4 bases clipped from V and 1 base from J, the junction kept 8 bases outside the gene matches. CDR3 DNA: TGTGCTAGTGGTTCCGGACTAGTTAGCGGCACAGATACGCAGTATTTT. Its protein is CASGSGLVSGTDTQYF.

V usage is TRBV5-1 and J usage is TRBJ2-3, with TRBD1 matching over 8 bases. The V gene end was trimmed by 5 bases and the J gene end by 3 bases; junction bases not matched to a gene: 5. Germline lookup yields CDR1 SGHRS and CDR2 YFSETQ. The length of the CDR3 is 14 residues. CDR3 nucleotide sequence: TGCGCCAGCAGGGGCGACAGGGGAACAGATACGCAGTATTTT. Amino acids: CASRGDRGTDTQYF.

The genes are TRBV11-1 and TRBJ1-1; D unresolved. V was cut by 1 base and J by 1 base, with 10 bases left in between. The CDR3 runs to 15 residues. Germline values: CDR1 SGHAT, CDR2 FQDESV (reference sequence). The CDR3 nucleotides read TGTGCCAGCAGCTTAGTTGCAGATGAGAACACTGAAGCTTTCTTT. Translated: CASSLVADENTEAFF. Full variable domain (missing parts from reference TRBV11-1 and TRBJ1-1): EAEVAQSPRYKITEKSQAVAFWCDPISGHATLYWYRQILGQGPELLVQFQDESVVDDSQLPKDRFSAERLKGVDSTLKIQPAELGDSAMYLCASSLVADENTEAFFGQGTRLTVV.

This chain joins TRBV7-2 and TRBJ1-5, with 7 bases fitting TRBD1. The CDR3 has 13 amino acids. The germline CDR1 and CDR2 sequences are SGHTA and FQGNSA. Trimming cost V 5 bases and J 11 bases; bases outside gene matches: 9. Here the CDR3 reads CASSARDRETQHF. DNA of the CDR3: TGTGCCAGCAGCGCCCGAGACAGGGAGACCCAGCATTTT. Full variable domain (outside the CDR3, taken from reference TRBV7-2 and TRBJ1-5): GAGVSQSPSNKVTEKGKDVELRCDPISGHTALYWYRQSLGQGLEFLIYFQGNSAPDKSGLPSDRFSAERTGGSVSTLTIQRTQQEDSAVYLCASSARDRETQHFGDGTRLSIL.

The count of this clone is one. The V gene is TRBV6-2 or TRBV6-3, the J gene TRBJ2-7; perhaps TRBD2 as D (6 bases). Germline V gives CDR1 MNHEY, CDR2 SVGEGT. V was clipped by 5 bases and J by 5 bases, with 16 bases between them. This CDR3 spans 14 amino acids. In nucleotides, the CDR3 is TGTGCCAGCAGTAGCTGGGGAGGATACAACGAGCAGTACTTC. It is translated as CASSSWGGYNEQYF.

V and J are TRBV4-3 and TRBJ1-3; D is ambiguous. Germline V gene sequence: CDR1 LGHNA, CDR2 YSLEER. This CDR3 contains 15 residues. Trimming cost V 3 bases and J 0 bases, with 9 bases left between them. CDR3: CASSQDGSSGNTIYF. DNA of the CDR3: TGCGCCAGCAGCCAGGACGGGAGCTCTGGAAACACCATATATTTT.

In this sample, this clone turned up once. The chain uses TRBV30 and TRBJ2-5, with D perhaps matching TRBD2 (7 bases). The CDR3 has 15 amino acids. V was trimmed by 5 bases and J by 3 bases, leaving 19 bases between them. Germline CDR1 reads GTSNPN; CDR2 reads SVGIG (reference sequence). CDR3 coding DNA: TGTGCCTGGGCCACTGTGGGGGGGGGCAAAGAGACCCAGTACTTC. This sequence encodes CAWATVGGGKETQYF.

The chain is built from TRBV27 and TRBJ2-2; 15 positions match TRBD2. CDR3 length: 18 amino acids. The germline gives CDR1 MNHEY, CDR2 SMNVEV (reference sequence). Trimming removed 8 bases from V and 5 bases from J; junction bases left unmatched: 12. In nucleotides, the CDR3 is TGTGCCAGCGGAGGACTAGCGGGAGGGCCTTCCGGGACCGGGGAGCTGTTTTTT. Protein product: CASGGLAGGPSGTGELFF.

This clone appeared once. CDR3 amino acids: CASSTARQGFSNQPQHF. CDR3 in DNA: TGTGCCAGCAGCACCGCCCGACAGGGTTTTAGCAATCAGCCCCAGCATTTT. The chain couples TRBV6-2 or TRBV6-3 to TRBJ1-5; TRBD1 matches 7 bases. This CDR3 is built from 17 residues. Germline V gene data show CDR1 as MNHEY and CDR2 as SVGEGT. V was pared by 6 bases and J by 0 bases, with 11 bases of the junction left unmatched.

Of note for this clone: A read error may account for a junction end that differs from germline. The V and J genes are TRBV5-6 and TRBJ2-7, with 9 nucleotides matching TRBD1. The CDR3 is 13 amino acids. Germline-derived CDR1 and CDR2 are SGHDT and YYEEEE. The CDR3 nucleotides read TGTGCCAGCAGCGTCCCAATTGGGACAGGGTTGCTCTTC. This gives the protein CASSVPIGTGLLF.

The CDR3 region is CASSSSPTSYEQYF. The CDR3 coding sequence is TGTGCCAGCAGTTCAAGCCCGACTAGTTACGAGCAGTACTTC. V is TRBV7-3 and J is TRBJ2-7, with D perhaps TRBD2 (6 bases). Germline values: CDR1 SGHTA, CDR2 FQGTGA. The CDR3 is 14 residues long. Trimming took off 6 bases at V and 4 bases at J, with 16 bases between the two ends.

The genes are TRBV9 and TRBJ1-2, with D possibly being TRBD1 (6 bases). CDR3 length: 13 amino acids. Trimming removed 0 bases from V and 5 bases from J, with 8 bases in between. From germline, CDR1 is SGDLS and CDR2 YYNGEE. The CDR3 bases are TGTGCCAGCAGCGTAGACAGGGCATATGGCTACACCTTC. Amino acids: CASSVDRAYGYTF.

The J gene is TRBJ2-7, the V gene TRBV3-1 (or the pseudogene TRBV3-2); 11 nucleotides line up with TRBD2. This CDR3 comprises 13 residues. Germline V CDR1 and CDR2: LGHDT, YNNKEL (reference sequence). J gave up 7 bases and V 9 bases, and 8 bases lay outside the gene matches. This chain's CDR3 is CASASGGLGEQYF. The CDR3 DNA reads TGTGCCAGTGCTAGCGGGGGGTTAGGAGAGCAGTACTTC.

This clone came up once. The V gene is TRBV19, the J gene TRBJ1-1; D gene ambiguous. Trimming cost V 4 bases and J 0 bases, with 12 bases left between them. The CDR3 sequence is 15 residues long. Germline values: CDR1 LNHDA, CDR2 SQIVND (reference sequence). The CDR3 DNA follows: TGTGCCAGTAGTACCTATCCCTCCATGAACACTGAAGCTTTCTTT. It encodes CASSTYPSMNTEAFF.

In nucleotides, the CDR3 is TGTGCCAGCAGCATAGCGGGGACCCGCGGAGATACGCAGTATTTT. Amino acid sequence: CASSIAGTRGDTQYF. The rearrangement joins TRBV6-6 to TRBJ2-3; TRBD2 matches 8 bases. The CDR3 has 15 residues. Germline-derived CDR1 and CDR2 are MNHNY and SVGAGI (reference sequence). Trimming at V came to 6 bases and at J to 5 bases, leaving 10 bases not matched to a gene.

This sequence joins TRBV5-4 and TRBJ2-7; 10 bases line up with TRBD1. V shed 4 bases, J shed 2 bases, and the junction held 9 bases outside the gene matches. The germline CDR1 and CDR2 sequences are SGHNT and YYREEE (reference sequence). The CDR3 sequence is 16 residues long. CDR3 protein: CASSPHGTGETYEQYF. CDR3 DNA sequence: TGTGCCAGCAGCCCTCACGGGACAGGGGAGACCTACGAGCAGTACTTC.

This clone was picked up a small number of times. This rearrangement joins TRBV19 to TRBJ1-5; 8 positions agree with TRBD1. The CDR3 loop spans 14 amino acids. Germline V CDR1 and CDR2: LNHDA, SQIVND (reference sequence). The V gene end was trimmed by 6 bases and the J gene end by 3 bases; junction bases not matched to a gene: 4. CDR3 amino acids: CASRTGDPNQPQHF. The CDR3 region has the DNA TGTGCCAGTAGGACAGGGGACCCCAATCAGCCCCAGCATTTT.

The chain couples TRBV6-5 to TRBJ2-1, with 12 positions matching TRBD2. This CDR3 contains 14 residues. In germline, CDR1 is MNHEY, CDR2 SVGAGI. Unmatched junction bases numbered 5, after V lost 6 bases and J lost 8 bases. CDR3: CASSKTSGRYEQFF. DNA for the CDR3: TGTGCCAGCAGCAAGACTAGCGGGAGATATGAGCAGTTCTTC.

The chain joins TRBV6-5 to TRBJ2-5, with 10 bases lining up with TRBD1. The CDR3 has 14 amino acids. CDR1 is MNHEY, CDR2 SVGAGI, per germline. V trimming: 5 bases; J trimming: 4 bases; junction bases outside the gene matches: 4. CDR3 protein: CASSPDRGRETQYF. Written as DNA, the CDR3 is TGTGCCAGCAGTCCCGACAGGGGGCGAGAGACCCAGTACTTC.

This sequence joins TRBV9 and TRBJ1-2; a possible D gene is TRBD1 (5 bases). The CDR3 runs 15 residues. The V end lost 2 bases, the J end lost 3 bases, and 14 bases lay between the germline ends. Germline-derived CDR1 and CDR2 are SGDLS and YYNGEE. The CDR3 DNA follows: TGTGCCAGCAGCGTGACCCCCGACAGCTACTATGGCTACACCTTC. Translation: CASSVTPDSYYGYTF.

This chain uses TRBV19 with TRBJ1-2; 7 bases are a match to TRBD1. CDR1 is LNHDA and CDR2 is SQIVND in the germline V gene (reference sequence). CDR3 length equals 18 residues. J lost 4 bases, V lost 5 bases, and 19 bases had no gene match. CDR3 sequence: CASSRYVMAGGVPYGYTF. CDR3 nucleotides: TGTGCCAGTAGTCGATATGTCATGGCAGGGGGTGTCCCCTATGGCTACACCTTC.

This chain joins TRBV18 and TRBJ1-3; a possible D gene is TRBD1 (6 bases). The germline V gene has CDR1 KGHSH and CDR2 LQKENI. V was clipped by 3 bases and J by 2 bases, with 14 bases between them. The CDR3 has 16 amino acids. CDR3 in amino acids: CASSPASGDAGNTIYF. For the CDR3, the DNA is TGTGCCAGCTCACCGGCCTCAGGGGACGCTGGAAACACCATATATTTT. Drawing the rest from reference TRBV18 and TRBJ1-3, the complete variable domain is NAGVMQNPRHLVRRRGQEARLRCSPMKGHSHVYWYRQLPEEGLKFMVYLQKENIIDESGMPKERFSAEFPKEGPSILRIQQVVRGDSAAYFCASSPASGDAGNTIYFGEGSWLTVV.

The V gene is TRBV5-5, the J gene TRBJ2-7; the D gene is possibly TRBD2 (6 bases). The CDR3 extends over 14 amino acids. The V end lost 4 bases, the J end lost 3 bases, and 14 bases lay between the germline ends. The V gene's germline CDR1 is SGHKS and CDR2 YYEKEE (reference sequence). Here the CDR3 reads CASSRAGGYYEQYF. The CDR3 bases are TGTGCCAGCAGCCGAGCGGGTGGCTACTACGAGCAGTACTTC. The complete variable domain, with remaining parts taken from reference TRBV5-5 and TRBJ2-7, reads DAGVTQSPTHLIKTRGQQVTLRCSPISGHKSVSWYQQVLGQGPQFIFQYYEKEERGRGNFPDRFSARQFPNYSSELNVNALLLGDSALYLCASSRAGGYYEQYFGPGTRLTVT.

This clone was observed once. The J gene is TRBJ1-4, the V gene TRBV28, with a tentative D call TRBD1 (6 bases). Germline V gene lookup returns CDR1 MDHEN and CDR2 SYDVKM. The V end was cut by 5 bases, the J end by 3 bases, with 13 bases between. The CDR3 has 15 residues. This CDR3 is CASSLPGTPNEKLFF. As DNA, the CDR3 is TGTGCCAGCAGTCTACCCGGGACACCTAATGAAAAACTGTTTTTT.

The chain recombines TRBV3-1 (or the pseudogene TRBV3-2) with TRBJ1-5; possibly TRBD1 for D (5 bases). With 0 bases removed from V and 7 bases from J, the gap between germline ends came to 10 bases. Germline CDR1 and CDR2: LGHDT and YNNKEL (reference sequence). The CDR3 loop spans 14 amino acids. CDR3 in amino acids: CASSQEAGYQPQHF. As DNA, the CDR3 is TGTGCCAGCAGCCAAGAGGCAGGGTACCAGCCCCAGCATTTT.

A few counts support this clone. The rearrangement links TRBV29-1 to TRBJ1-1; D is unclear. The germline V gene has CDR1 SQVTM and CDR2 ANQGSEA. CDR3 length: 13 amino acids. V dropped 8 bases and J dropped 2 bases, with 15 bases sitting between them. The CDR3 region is CSSHLQANTEAFF. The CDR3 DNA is TGCAGCTCCCACCTCCAGGCAAACACTGAAGCTTTCTTT.

CDR3 coding DNA: TGTGCCAGTAGTGAACTAGCGGGAGCAGATACGCAGTATTTT. Protein sequence: CASSELAGADTQYF. The chain links TRBV19 to TRBJ2-3; TRBD2 aligns across 11 bases. The CDR3 is 14 amino acids. Germline V CDR1 and CDR2: LNHDA, SQIVND (reference sequence). V lost 5 bases to trimming and J lost 4 bases; unmatched junction nucleotides: 2.